These T cell receptor beta chains were read from a single sample in a study of immunodeficiency. Repertoires were generated with immunoSEQ multiplex PCR, while TCRdb's copy carries only in-frame clones and drops some. The sample has about 1,400 clones; 95% to 96% are singletons. Source material: CD4+ T cells from blood. These receptors originate from a girl aged 2 to 10. Each CDR3 is given with its conserved first and last residue. D genes are given only for firm matches. Size values are once, few and many counts, or a class for expanded clones, and some rows have none.

J gene: TRBJ2-7
D gene: TRBD2
V gene: TRBV27
clone size: .
CDR3 DNA: TGTGCCAGCCGAGCGGGAGGGAGCTCCTACGAGCAGTACTTC
CDR3 protein: CASRAGGSSYEQYF

J gene: TRBJ2-5
D gene: .
V gene: TRBV4-2
clone size: .
CDR3 DNA: TGTGCCAGCAGCCAAGAGTGGGGGTCTAGATCGGAGACCCAGTACTTC
CDR3 protein: CASSQEWGSRSETQYF

J gene: TRBJ2-1
D gene: TRBD1
V gene: TRBV6-2/TRBV6-3
clone size: .
CDR3 DNA: TGTGCCAGCAGCCACCCCGGGACAGGGGTGTACAATGAGCAGTTCTTC
CDR3 protein: CASSHPGTGVYNEQFF

J gene: TRBJ2-1
D gene: TRBD2
V gene: TRBV7-9
clone size: .
CDR3 DNA: TGTGCCAGCAGCTCATCACTGGGACTAGTGAGGTGGGATGAGCAGTTCTTC
CDR3 protein: CASSSSLGLVRWDEQFF

J gene: TRBJ1-3
D gene: TRBD1
V gene: TRBV7-9
clone size: once
CDR3 DNA: TGTGCCAGCAGCAGATGGACAGGGGGCGAGGGAAACACCATATATTTT
CDR3 protein: CASSRWTGGEGNTIYF

J gene: TRBJ2-7
D gene: .
V gene: TRBV5-1
clone size: once
CDR3 DNA: TGCGCCAGCAGCTCCGGCCCCCCCGCCGAGCAGTACTTC
CDR3 protein: CASSSGPPAEQYF

J gene: TRBJ2-1
D gene: TRBD2
V gene: TRBV30
clone size: .
CDR3 DNA: TGTGCCTGGACTAGCGGGAGGAATGAGCAGTTCTTC
CDR3 protein: CAWTSGRNEQFF

J gene: TRBJ1-1
D gene: .
V gene: TRBV5-1
clone size: .
CDR3 DNA: TGCGCCAGCAGCTTGGACCTGAACACTGAAGCTTTCTTT
CDR3 protein: CASSLDLNTEAFF

J gene: TRBJ2-1
D gene: .
V gene: TRBV19
clone size: once
CDR3 DNA: TGTGCCAGTAGTATTCGAGACTCAAGCTCCTACAATGAGCAGTTCTTC
CDR3 protein: CASSIRDSSSYNEQFF

J gene: TRBJ2-7
D gene: .
V gene: TRBV6-5
clone size: .
CDR3 DNA: TGTGCCAGCAGTTATCGGGGCGGGTTGAGCTCCTACGAGCAGTACTTC
CDR3 protein: CASSYRGGLSSYEQYF

J gene: TRBJ1-5
D gene: .
V gene: TRBV18
clone size: once
CDR3 DNA: TGTGCCAGCTCTCCAGACCGCGGCAATCAGCCCCAGCATTTT
CDR3 protein: CASSPDRGNQPQHF

J gene: TRBJ2-7
D gene: .
V gene: TRBV5-1
clone size: .
CDR3 DNA: TGCGCCAGCAGCTTGGTTGGGGACTACGAGCAGTACTTC
CDR3 protein: CASSLVGDYEQYF

J gene: TRBJ1-4
D gene: .
V gene: TRBV5-4
clone size: .
CDR3 DNA: TGTGCCAGCAGCTTGTATGGAGGACACCTGTTTTTT
CDR3 protein: CASSLYGGHLFF

J gene: TRBJ1-1
D gene: .
V gene: TRBV21-1
clone size: .
CDR3 DNA: TGTGCCAGCAGCAAAGTCACAGGGTCCTTT
CDR3 protein: CASSKVTGSF

J gene: TRBJ1-1
D gene: TRBD1
V gene: TRBV5-1
clone size: .
CDR3 DNA: TGCGCCAGCAACTGGGGACAGGGAGGAGTGAACACTGAAGCTTTCTTT
CDR3 protein: CASNWGQGGVNTEAFF

J gene: TRBJ2-5
D gene: .
V gene: TRBV7-9
clone size: .
CDR3 DNA: TGTGCCAGCAGCACCCGGAGTCGGGGGGAGACCCAGTACTTC
CDR3 protein: CASSTRSRGETQYF

J gene: TRBJ2-7
D gene: .
V gene: TRBV6-5
clone size: .
CDR3 DNA: TGTGCCAGCAGTCAAATCCGGGACGAGCAGTACTTC
CDR3 protein: CASSQIRDEQYF

J gene: TRBJ2-1
D gene: .
V gene: TRBV28
clone size: .
CDR3 DNA: TGTGCCAGCAGTTTACCCCCGAGAAGGAATGAGCAGTTCTTC
CDR3 protein: CASSLPPRRNEQFF

J gene: TRBJ2-5
D gene: .
V gene: TRBV21-1
clone size: .
CDR3 DNA: TGTGCCAGCAGCAGGCGGACAGGGCAAGAGACCCAGTACTTC
CDR3 protein: CASSRRTGQETQYF

J gene: TRBJ2-3
D gene: TRBD2
V gene: TRBV6-5
clone size: .
CDR3 DNA: TGTGCCAGCAGTTACTCGCTTAGCGGGATCGGGGATACGCAGTATTTT
CDR3 protein: CASSYSLSGIGDTQYF

J gene: TRBJ1-6
D gene: TRBD1
V gene: TRBV6-5
clone size: .
CDR3 DNA: TGTGCCAGCACCTCGGACAGGGGGCCCCTCCACTTT
CDR3 protein: CASTSDRGPLHF

J gene: TRBJ1-2
D gene: .
V gene: TRBV29-1
clone size: .
CDR3 DNA: TGCAGCGTTGAACCCGCAAACTATGGCTACACCTTC
CDR3 protein: CSVEPANYGYTF

J gene: TRBJ2-3
D gene: TRBD2
V gene: TRBV9
clone size: once
CDR3 DNA: TGTGCCAGCAGCGTCCGAGGGACTATCTTAGATACGCAGTATTTT
CDR3 protein: CASSVRGTILDTQYF

J gene: TRBJ1-5
D gene: TRBD1
V gene: TRBV4-2
clone size: once
CDR3 DNA: TGTGCCAGCAGCGGAGGCAGGGGGGATCAGCCCCAGCATTTT
CDR3 protein: CASSGGRGDQPQHF

J gene: TRBJ2-2
D gene: TRBD1
V gene: TRBV7-6
clone size: few
CDR3 DNA: TGTGCCAGCAGCTTACTCACCTCACAGGGGGCGCTTAACACCGGGGAGCTGTTTTTT
CDR3 protein: CASSLLTSQGALNTGELFF

J gene: TRBJ2-5
D gene: .
V gene: TRBV28
clone size: .
CDR3 DNA: TGTGCCAGCAGTTTCCCATCGGACGGCGGGACCCAGTACTTC
CDR3 protein: CASSFPSDGGTQYF

J gene: TRBJ2-7
D gene: .
V gene: TRBV11-3
clone size: .
CDR3 DNA: TGTGCCAGCAGCCCGCGAGATGACGAGCAGTACTTC
CDR3 protein: CASSPRDDEQYF

J gene: TRBJ1-2
D gene: .
V gene: TRBV3-1/TRBV3-2
clone size: .
CDR3 DNA: TGTGCCAGCAGCCCCGGGGTAGGGGACTATGGCTACACCTTC
CDR3 protein: CASSPGVGDYGYTF

J gene: TRBJ1-1
D gene: TRBD1
V gene: TRBV9
clone size: few
CDR3 DNA: TGTGCCAGCAGCCTCTCCTTCAGGGGGCCGGGAAGCACTGAAGCTTTCTTT
CDR3 protein: CASSLSFRGPGSTEAFF

J gene: TRBJ2-1
D gene: .
V gene: TRBV5-4
clone size: .
CDR3 DNA: TGTGCCAGCAGCTTAGGGGTGGGGGATGAGCAGTTCTTC
CDR3 protein: CASSLGVGDEQFF

J gene: TRBJ1-3
D gene: TRBD1
V gene: TRBV19
clone size: .
CDR3 DNA: TGTGCCAGACTGACAGGGGGAAACACCATATATTTT
CDR3 protein: CARLTGGNTIYF